This T cell receptor beta chain is drawn from a study of CD8+ T cells in alopecia areata. PBMCs were stained for CD3, CD4 and CD8, and CD4+ and CD8+ T cells were sorted. Findings of the study overall: For lesional scalp, especially alopecia totalis/universalis, clonality was higher than in normal scalp. Relative to mice, TCR sharing across patients was less clear, a difference possibly HLA-related.

Comment on this clone: Its antigen is undetermined.

Extraction and reverse transcription of RNA yielded cDNA as the sequencing template. Sequenced by immunoSEQ multiplex PCR; TCRdb stores in-frame clones only, minus some. The sample consists of some 100,000 clones, roughly 68% of them appearing once. Trimming left V 6 bases short and J 5 bases short, with 16 bases between. The CDR3 runs to 14 residues. Germline loops: CDR1 ENHRY, CDR2 SYGVKD. The sample taken for sequencing was CD4+ T cells sorted from blood. This clonotype was sampled from a human donor in good health. The chain links TRBV10-3 to TRBJ2-5, with D perhaps given as TRBD1 or TRBD2 (5 bases each). CDR3 in amino acids: CAIREGDGPETQYF. The CDR3 coding sequence is TGTGCCATCAGAGAAGGGGACGGACCGGAGACCCAGTACTTC.